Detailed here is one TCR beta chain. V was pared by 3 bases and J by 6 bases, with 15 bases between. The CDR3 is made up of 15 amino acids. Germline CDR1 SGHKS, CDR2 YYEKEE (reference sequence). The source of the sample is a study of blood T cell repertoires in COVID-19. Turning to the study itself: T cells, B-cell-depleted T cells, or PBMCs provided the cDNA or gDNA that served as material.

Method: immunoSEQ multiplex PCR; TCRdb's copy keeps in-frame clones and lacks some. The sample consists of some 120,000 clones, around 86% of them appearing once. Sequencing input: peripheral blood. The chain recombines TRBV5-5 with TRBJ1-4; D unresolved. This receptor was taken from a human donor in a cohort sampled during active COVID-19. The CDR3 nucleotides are TGTGCCAGCAGCTCTCCGGGAGGGTCGGATGAAAAACTGTTTTTT. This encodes CASSSPGGSDEKLFF.